These T cell receptor beta chains were read from a single sample in a study of identical twins' blood T cells. TCRdb recomputed calls from the 5' RACE reads with MiXCR, one row per CDR3 protein. Of fewer than 450,000 distinct CDR3 sequences in the sample, under 30% were seen once. The sample comprised PBMCs. The receptor set was obtained from a woman between 18 and 55 years old in good health. Each CDR3 is given with its conserved first and last residue. D genes are given only for firm matches. Not every row has a clone size; where given, it reads once, few, many or a size class.

>few|NA|TRBJ2-7|TRBV29-1
CSVERDTPYEQYF
TGCAGCGTTGAGCGGGACACCCCCTACGAGCAGTACTTC
>NA|NA|TRBJ1-3|TRBV12-5
CASGLPLTPGPLDDWSGNTIYF
TGTGCTAGTGGTTTGCCCTTAACACCCGGGCCCCTCGATGACTGGTCTGGAAACACCATATATTTT
>few|NA|TRBJ1-1|TRBV3-1
CASSQQPGSAEAFF
TGTGCCAGCAGCCAGCAACCCGGCTCCGCCGAAGCTTTCTTT
>NA|NA|TRBJ2-2|TRBV9
CASDSNTGELFF
TGTGCCAGCGATTCGAACACCGGGGAGCTGTTTTTT
>NA|NA|TRBJ2-1|TRBV6-2/TRBV6-3
CASLTTGGGTRRYNEQFF
TGTGCCAGCCTTACTACAGGGGGCGGGACTAGGAGATACAATGAGCAGTTCTTC
>NA|NA|TRBJ1-2|TRBV24-1
CATSGGRGYGYTF
TGTGCCACCAGTGGGGGCCGTGGTTATGGCTACACCTTC
>few|NA|TRBJ1-2|TRBV6-6
CASGYVDRVNYGYTF
TGTGCCAGCGGTTACGTGGACAGAGTCAACTATGGCTACACCTTC
>NA|NA|TRBJ1-1|TRBV7-6
CASSPLQGDTEAFF
TGTGCCAGCAGCCCACTACAGGGAGACACTGAAGCTTTCTTT
>few|NA|TRBJ1-2|TRBV5-6
CASSYGTGIGYGYTF
TGTGCCAGCAGCTACGGGACGGGAATAGGGTATGGCTACACCTTC
>NA|NA|TRBJ2-5|TRBV6-5
CASSLQSGYQETQYF
TGTGCCAGCAGTCTCCAATCAGGGTACCAAGAGACCCAGTACTTC
>many|TRBD1|TRBJ1-5|TRBV24-1
CATSDQTSIGQGLSNQPQHF
TGTGCCACCAGTGACCAAACTTCTATCGGACAGGGCCTTAGCAATCAGCCCCAGCATTTT
>many|TRBD2|TRBJ2-2|TRBV20-1
CSVNKRDTGELFF
TGCAGTGTTAATAAGCGGGATACCGGGGAGCTGTTTTTT
>NA|NA|TRBJ1-2|TRBV30
CAWSANWGYTF
TGTGCCTGGAGTGCTAATTGGGGCTACACCTTC
>NA|NA|TRBJ2-7|TRBV12-3/TRBV12-4
CASSLGASRYEQYF
TGTGCCAGCAGTTTGGGAGCTAGTCGGTACGAGCAGTACTTC
>few|NA|TRBJ2-2|TRBV7-6
CASSLFSPSVPNTGELFF
TGTGCCAGCAGCTTATTTTCCCCCAGCGTTCCGAACACCGGGGAGCTGTTTTTT
>few|NA|TRBJ1-1|TRBV20-1
CSASRLREAFF
TGCAGTGCTAGTCGATTGAGGGAAGCTTTCTTT
>few|NA|TRBJ1-2|TRBV29-1
CSVLTDNYGYTF
TGCAGCGTCCTGACAGATAACTATGGCTACACCTTC
>NA|TRBD1|TRBJ2-1|TRBV10-3
CAISESSDRDRRDNEQFF
TGTGCCATCAGTGAGTCTTCGGACAGGGATAGAAGGGACAATGAGCAGTTCTTC
>NA|NA|TRBJ1-1|TRBV14
CASSQQHNSNTEAFF
TGTGCCAGCAGCCAACAGCACAATTCAAACACTGAAGCTTTCTTT
>few|NA|TRBJ1-2|TRBV18
CASSLGDLRGYGYTF
TGTGCCAGCTCACTTGGGGACCTCAGGGGCTATGGCTACACCTTC
>once|TRBD2|TRBJ2-7|TRBV12-3/TRBV12-4
CAGSLAFGLAGVEQYF
TGTGCCGGCAGTTTAGCGTTCGGACTAGCGGGAGTCGAGCAGTACTTC
>NA|TRBD1|TRBJ2-2|TRBV7-9
CASSSHRGPNTGGLFF
TGTGCCAGCAGCTCCCACAGGGGGCCGAACACCGGGGGGCTGTTTTTT
>few|NA|TRBJ1-1|TRBV7-9
CASSFLRQTEAFF
TGTGCCAGCAGCTTCCTTCGACAGACTGAAGCTTTCTTT
>many|NA|TRBJ2-2|TRBV6-5
CASGRRNGELFF
TGTGCCAGCGGCAGGAGAAACGGGGAGCTGTTTTTT
>NA|NA|TRBJ2-1|TRBV20-1
CSARGLAWKFF
TGCAGTGCTAGAGGGCTAGCGTGGAAGTTCTTC
>NA|TRBD1|TRBJ1-6|TRBV6-6
CASSTTGQGLNSPLHF
TGTGCCAGCAGTACGACCGGACAGGGGCTTAATTCACCCCTCCACTTT
>NA|NA|TRBJ1-2|TRBV7-9
CASSLADRYGYTF
TGTGCCAGCAGCTTAGCAGATCGCTATGGCTACACCTTC
>NA|NA|TRBJ2-5|TRBV12-3/TRBV12-4
CASSLRGAQETQYF
TGTGCCAGCAGTTTAAGGGGGGCCCAAGAGACCCAGTACTTC
>NA|NA|TRBJ1-1|TRBV10-3
CAISEPRGGLNTEAFF
TGTGCCATCAGTGAGCCGAGGGGGGGGCTAAACACTGAAGCTTTCTTT
>NA|TRBD1|TRBJ1-5|TRBV9
CASSVADRDQPQHF
TGTGCCAGCAGCGTGGCGGACAGGGATCAGCCCCAGCATTTT
>few|NA|TRBJ2-2|TRBV10-3
CAIKSVNTGELFF
TGTGCCATCAAGTCAGTTAACACCGGGGAGCTGTTTTTT
>once|NA|TRBJ2-4|TRBV20-1
CSALIRADIQYF
TGCAGTGCTCTTATCAGGGCGGACATTCAGTACTTC
>NA|NA|TRBJ2-2|TRBV6-2/TRBV6-3
CASSNLRAQAGELFF
TGTGCCAGCAGTAACCTCCGGGCCCAAGCTGGGGAGCTGTTTTTT
>few|NA|TRBJ2-7|TRBV15
CATSRDLGGYEQYF
TGTGCCACCAGCAGAGATTTAGGAGGCTACGAGCAGTACTTC
>few|NA|TRBJ1-1|TRBV29-1
CSVAQGKAFF
TGCAGCGTTGCGCAGGGTAAAGCTTTCTTT
>few|NA|TRBJ1-2|TRBV14
CASSQGSSGFVGYGYTF
TGTGCCAGCAGCCAAGGAAGTTCGGGATTCGTGGGTTATGGCTACACCTTC
>NA|NA|TRBJ2-4|TRBV6-6
CASSPPGFIQYF
TGTGCCAGCAGTCCCCCGGGGTTCATTCAGTACTTC
>few|NA|TRBJ1-1|TRBV2
CASIQGIVTEAFF
TGTGCCAGCATTCAGGGAATAGTCACTGAAGCTTTCTTT
>few|NA|TRBJ2-7|TRBV6-6
CASEDTAYEQYF
TGTGCCAGCGAGGACACGGCGTACGAGCAGTACTTC
>few|TRBD1|TRBJ1-5|TRBV19
CASSISDRVYSNQPQHF
TGTGCCAGTAGTATCTCGGACAGGGTTTATAGCAATCAGCCCCAGCATTTT
>NA|NA|TRBJ1-2|TRBV9
CASSVRRTGYGYAF
TGTGCCAGCAGCGTACGAAGGACTGGCTATGGCTACGCCTTC
>NA|TRBD1|TRBJ1-1|TRBV18
CASSPPLGGGFTEAFF
TGTGCCAGCTCACCACCCCTAGGAGGGGGCTTCACTGAAGCTTTCTTT
>few|NA|TRBJ2-3|TRBV20-1
CSARDLKTVSTDTQYF
TGCAGTGCTAGAGATCTTAAGACGGTTAGCACAGATACGCAGTATTTT
>few|NA|TRBJ1-5|TRBV28
CAIETGNQPQHF
TGTGCCATCGAAACAGGGAATCAGCCCCAGCATTTT
>NA|NA|TRBJ2-1|TRBV20-1
CSARYPRGGPSYNEQFF
TGCAGTGCTAGATACCCAAGGGGAGGTCCTTCCTACAATGAGCAGTTCTTC
>few|NA|TRBJ2-1|TRBV18
CASSRQLADHYNEQFF
TGTGCCAGCTCCAGGCAGCTAGCCGACCACTACAATGAGCAGTTCTTC
>NA|TRBD1|TRBJ1-2|TRBV7-9
CASSSIGQVDGYTF
TGTGCCAGCAGCTCGATAGGACAGGTGGATGGCTACACCTTC
>NA|NA|TRBJ2-1|TRBV5-1
CASSQQIYREAYNEQFF
TGCGCCAGCAGCCAACAAATATACCGTGAAGCCTACAATGAGCAGTTCTTC
>NA|TRBD2|TRBJ2-3|TRBV10-3
CAISFPASGSTDTQYF
TGTGCCATCAGCTTCCCGGCTAGCGGGAGCACAGATACGCAGTATTTT
>NA|NA|TRBJ1-1|TRBV20-1
CSASRRGTEAFF
TGCAGTGCTTCCAGAAGGGGCACTGAAGCTTTCTTT
>NA|TRBD1|TRBJ1-5|TRBV20-1
CSAAGTGGNQPQHF
TGCAGTGCCGCTGGGACAGGGGGTAATCAGCCCCAGCATTTT
>many|NA|TRBJ1-1|TRBV2
CASSPPGFYYTEAFF
TGTGCCAGCAGCCCTCCTGGCTTCTATTACACTGAAGCTTTCTTT
>few|TRBD1|TRBJ1-1|TRBV20-1
CSASFRGQGRAFF
TGCAGTGCTAGTTTCCGCGGACAGGGGAGGGCTTTCTTT
>few|NA|TRBJ2-1|TRBV7-2
CASSLDPSINEQFF
TGTGCCAGCAGCTTAGACCCCAGTATCAATGAGCAGTTCTTC